What follows are 2 T cell receptor beta chains derived from one specimen sequenced in a study of T cell repertoires in cytomegalovirus infection. Via MiXCR, TCRdb re-called the reads, giving one row per CDR3 protein. The sample has roughly 340,000 distinct CDR3 sequences; under 35% are singletons. These receptors have no identified antigens. The source was cultured PBMCs, collected from culture after CMV antigen stimulation. The receptors originated from a human donor in good health (CMV status not recorded). Some clones in this sample may be carry-over from other donors' samples.

The chain has TRBV20-1 and TRBJ2-5; D tentatively fits TRBD1 or TRBD2 (10 bases each). CDR3 length: 20 residues. Germline-derived CDR1 and CDR2 are DFQATT and SNEGSKA (reference sequence). The V gene lost 6 bases and the J gene lost 4 bases, with 36 bases spanning the gap. CDR3 loop: CSAAGQGQASGRGRRETQYF. In nucleotides, the CDR3 is TGCAGTGCCGCGGGACAGGGGCAGGCTAGCGGGAGAGGGAGGAGAGAGACCCAGTACTTC.

The sample holds many counts of this clonotype. J is TRBJ2-5 and V is TRBV7-2; 14 nucleotides line up with TRBD2. V was clipped by 5 bases and J by 5 bases; unmatched bases: 7. The CDR3 runs to 16 residues. Germline V gene data show CDR1 as SGHTA and CDR2 as FQGNSA. The CDR3 loop is CASSLGLAGVRETQYF. CDR3 coding DNA: TGTGCCAGCAGCCTGGGACTAGCGGGGGTCAGGGAGACCCAGTACTTC.